Listed here are 27 T cell receptor beta chains from one sample, sequenced in a study of breast tumors, draining lymph nodes, adjacent tissues (dated by TCRdb to 2016 to 2017). The receptor library was made with multiplex PCR. Data came from an Illumina HiSeq 2000. In-frame beta chains were kept once TCRdb had trimmed the public reads at Q25 with fastp and called clones with MiXCR. For every CDR3 protein sequence, its rows merge into one entry that carries the most common genes and DNA. Recorded for this sample are around 110,000 distinct CDR3 sequences; about 31% of them occurred a single time. The ten largest account for around 6% of the sample. Lymph node samples came from the axillary draining lymph nodes of breast cancer patients. Material for sequencing was axillary lymph node tissue. The source is a female donor with breast cancer. Some clones in this sample may be carry-over from other donors' samples.

This clonotype was observed at least ten times. The J gene is TRBJ2-7, the V gene TRBV6-4, with 14 nucleotides matching TRBD2. CDR3 size: 16 residues. CDR1 is MRHNA and CDR2 is SNTAGT in the germline V gene. Trimming removed 9 bases from V and 4 bases from J; junction bases left unmatched: 11. CDR3 sequence (DNA): TGTGCCAGTCCAACCGGGACTAGCGGGGGTATTTACGAGCAGTACTTC. Translation: CASPTGTSGGIYEQYF.

In this sample, this clonotype turned up many times. The chain is built from TRBV20-1 and TRBJ2-1, with D hard to call. The V and J ends lost 7 bases and 3 bases respectively, with 22 bases between them. Germline V gives CDR1 DFQATT, CDR2 SNEGSKA (reference sequence). The length of the CDR3 is 16 residues. CDR3 sequence (DNA): TGCAGTGTTATTAGGATCACCTCGGGTCACTACAATGAGCAGTTCTTC. Translation: CSVIRITSGHYNEQFF.

This clonotype was seen many times. V gene TRBV20-1 combines with J gene TRBJ1-4; D is unclear. Trimming stripped 6 bases from V and 7 bases from J, with 15 bases between. The germline V gene encodes CDR1 DFQATT and CDR2 SNEGSKA (reference sequence). The CDR3 totals 13 residues. CDR3 sequence (DNA): TGCAGTGCGAGGATCCAAAGGAGTGAAAAACTGTTTTTT. This translates into CSARIQRSEKLFF.

This clonotype was seen only a few times. The chain employs TRBV7-8 and TRBJ2-3, with TRBD1 as a possible D gene (6 bases). The CDR3 contains 14 residues. V was clipped by 5 bases and J by 2 bases, with 11 bases between them. Per the germline V gene, CDR1 is SGHVS and CDR2 is FQNEAQ. The CDR3 DNA follows: TGTGCCAGCAGCCTTGGACAGTACACAGATACGCAGTATTTT. The encoded protein is CASSLGQYTDTQYF.

This clonotype turned up a few times. The chain combines TRBV28 with TRBJ2-3, with D uncertain. The CDR3 loop spans 10 amino acids. Germline-derived CDR1 and CDR2 are MDHEN and SYDVKM. Trimming took off 3 bases at V and 6 bases at J, with 1 base between the two ends. The CDR3 region is CASSFDTQYF. The CDR3 DNA reads as TGTGCCAGCAGTTTCGATACGCAGTATTTT.

Ten or more counts support this clonotype. The chain joins TRBV4-3 to TRBJ1-2; TRBD1 agrees at 9 bases. Trimming removed 1 base from V and 0 bases from J; junction bases left unmatched: 0. The CDR3 runs 15 residues. CDR1 and CDR2 (germline): LGHNA, YSLEER. The CDR3 spells CASSQGTGANYGYTF. CDR3 nucleotides: TGCGCCAGCAGCCAAGGGACAGGGGCTAACTATGGCTACACCTTC.

A few counts support this clonotype. The CDR3 loop is CASSMRQGDTEAFF. CDR3 nucleotide sequence: TGTGCCAGCAGCATGAGACAGGGCGACACTGAAGCTTTCTTT. The chain has TRBV7-3 and TRBJ1-1; 7 positions match TRBD1. Trimming removed 5 bases from V and 3 bases from J; junction bases left unmatched: 6. The CDR3 sequence is 14 residues long. Germline V gene sequence: CDR1 SGHTA, CDR2 FQGTGA.

This clonotype was recorded at least ten times. The rearrangement joins TRBV6-5 to TRBJ2-3; TRBD2 aligns across 12 bases. The CDR3 has 16 amino acids. The V and J ends lost 2 bases and 1 base, in that order; junction bases with no gene match: 1. Per germline, CDR1 MNHEY and CDR2 SVGAGI. The DNA for the CDR3 is TGTGCCAGCAGTTACACTAGCGGGGGGCGCACAGATACGCAGTATTTT. It translates to CASSYTSGGRTDTQYF.

The CDR3 nucleotides are TGTGCCAGCAGCGTAGTGGGGGGGGCGCGAGAAAAACTGTTTTTT. This sequence encodes CASSVVGGAREKLFF. The gene calls are TRBV9 and TRBJ1-4; D possibly corresponds to TRBD1 (6 bases). The germline CDR1 and CDR2 sequences are SGDLS and YYNGEE. The CDR3 spans 15 residues. The germline V and J ends were trimmed by 0 bases and 8 bases, with 14 bases remaining between them.

This clonotype was detected many times. The V gene is TRBV19, the J gene TRBJ2-6; 7 nucleotides match TRBD1. V shed 4 bases, J shed 0 bases, and the junction held 9 bases outside the gene matches. Germline V lookup: CDR1 LNHDA, CDR2 SQIVND (reference sequence). This CDR3 is 18 amino acids long. The CDR3 sequence: CASSTFGQAFSGANVLTF. Here the CDR3 DNA reads TGTGCCAGTAGTACTTTTGGACAGGCCTTCTCTGGGGCCAACGTCCTGACTTTC.

The chain uses TRBV20-1 and TRBJ2-4, with 8 bases lining up with TRBD1. The V gene end was trimmed by 3 bases and the J gene end by 12 bases; junction bases not matched to a gene: 10. This CDR3 contains 13 residues. From germline, CDR1 is DFQATT and CDR2 SNEGSKA (reference sequence). CDR3 DNA sequence: TGCAGTGCTAGGGAGACAGGGGAGGCCACTCAGTACTTC. Translation: CSARETGEATQYF.

This clonotype was detected many times. The chain links TRBV5-1 to TRBJ2-3; 11 bases match TRBD2. The CDR3 loop spans 15 amino acids. The germline V gene has CDR1 SGHRS and CDR2 YFSETQ. V gave up 3 bases and J gave up 6 bases; unmatched junction bases: 6. The CDR3 region is CASSSLAGDDDTQYF. The CDR3 nucleotides read TGCGCCAGCAGCTCACTAGCGGGGGACGATGATACGCAGTATTTT.

The chain couples TRBV25-1 to TRBJ1-5, with unresolved D. The CDR3 is 17 residues long. The germline V and J ends were trimmed by 3 bases and 6 bases, with 21 bases remaining between them. Germline-derived CDR1 and CDR2 are MGHDK and SYGVNS. The CDR3 reads CASSELDGSTFSQPQHF. The CDR3 DNA reads TGTGCCAGCAGTGAGTTAGATGGGTCGACCTTCAGTCAGCCCCAGCATTTT.

The V gene is TRBV12-3 or TRBV12-4, the J gene TRBJ1-6, with unresolved D. The V and J ends lost 5 bases and 9 bases respectively, with 14 bases between them. This CDR3 has 14 amino acids. Written as DNA, the CDR3 is TGTGCCAGCAGTATGCGGGCTAGCGGTTCACCCCTCCACTTT. It encodes CASSMRASGSPLHF.

Only one count was recorded for this clonotype. The chain is built from TRBV7-9 and TRBJ2-1; 12 bases align to TRBD2. Per the germline V gene, CDR1 is SEHNR and CDR2 is FQNEAQ (reference sequence). This CDR3 comprises 18 residues. With 5 bases clipped from V and 7 bases from J, the junction kept 15 bases outside the gene matches. CDR3: CASSRSSGGDRVLNEQFF. The CDR3 DNA is TGTGCCAGCAGCCGATCTAGCGGGGGGGACAGGGTATTGAATGAGCAGTTCTTC.

The rearrangement links TRBV7-9 to TRBJ1-3; weak D call: TRBD1 (6 bases). V lost 5 bases and J 3 bases, leaving 14 bases between the germline ends. This CDR3 is 15 amino acids long. Germline V gene sequence: CDR1 SEHNR, CDR2 FQNEAQ (reference sequence). CDR3 loop: CASSGHRDIGNTIYF. In DNA form, the CDR3 reads TGTGCCAGCAGCGGGCACCGGGACATTGGAAACACCATATATTTT.

This clonotype was picked up many times. The chain uses TRBV12-3 or TRBV12-4 and TRBJ2-7; TRBD2 might be the D (6 bases). Trimming cost V 7 bases and J 5 bases, with 15 bases left between them. CDR3 length: 13 residues. The CDR3 coding sequence is TGTGCCAGCACCCCGGACGGGGGAAACGAGCAGTACTTC. As protein: CASTPDGGNEQYF.

This clonotype was detected many times. The chain is built from TRBV18 and TRBJ1-2; 9 nucleotides match TRBD1. J was trimmed by 4 bases and V by 6 bases; bases with no gene match: 3. There are 13 residues in the CDR3. Germline CDR1 KGHSH, CDR2 LQKENI. CDR3 coding DNA: TGTGCCAGCTCTCCGACAGGGGGCTATGGCTACACCTTC. Protein: CASSPTGGYGYTF.

This clonotype showed up many times. V and J are TRBV12-3 or TRBV12-4 and TRBJ2-7; TRBD2 is a possible D gene (6 bases). The CDR3 is 14 amino acids. Trimming took 5 bases from V and 12 from J, leaving 23 bases between them. CDR3 amino acids: CASSEGLASVGGYF. CDR3 nucleotides: TGTGCCAGCAGTGAGGGACTCGCCTCTGTGGGTGGGTACTTC.

On this clonotype: A much more abundant neighbour one base away suggests this may be a read error. The rearrangement links TRBV4-2 to TRBJ2-3, with a possible D match to TRBD2 (6 bases). The CDR3 sequence is 17 residues long. Germline V gene lookup returns CDR1 LGHNA and CDR2 YNFKEQ. Written as DNA, the CDR3 is TGTGCCTCCGCTGGGGTAGGCGGGGTCGCACAAACAGATACGCGGTATTTT. Translation gives CASAGVGGVAQTDTRYF.

This clonotype was recorded many times. V gene TRBV9 combines with J gene TRBJ1-6; D gene uncertain. There are 14 residues in the CDR3. V lost 0 bases and J 5 bases, leaving 6 bases between the germline ends. Germline values: CDR1 SGDLS, CDR2 YYNGEE. CDR3 region: CASSVGHDNSPLHF. The CDR3 region has the DNA TGTGCCAGCAGCGTAGGGCATGATAATTCACCCCTCCACTTT.

This clonotype showed up many times. This sequence joins TRBV7-2 and TRBJ2-1, with TRBD2 matching 9 bases. V shed 1 base, J shed 6 bases, and the junction held 7 bases outside the gene matches. CDR1 is SGHTA and CDR2 is FQGNSA in the germline V gene. The CDR3 spans 16 residues. The CDR3 DNA reads TGTGCCAGCAGCTTAGTTGGGCGGGGGGGCGTCAATGAGCAGTTCTTC. This encodes CASSLVGRGGVNEQFF.

This clonotype was seen many times. The chain links TRBV2 to TRBJ2-5; D ambiguous. Germline loops: CDR1 SNHLY, CDR2 FYNNEI. The CDR3 runs to 13 residues. The V end was cut by 7 bases, the J end by 5 bases, with 14 bases between. The CDR3, as DNA: TGTGCCAGCACGAAAGATCTGGGGGAGACCCAGTACTTC. It encodes CASTKDLGETQYF.

Ten or more counts support this clonotype. The V and J genes are TRBV30 and TRBJ1-2; D is undetermined. CDR3 size: 11 residues. Germline values: CDR1 GTSNPN, CDR2 SVGIG (reference sequence). Trimming cost V 2 bases and J 7 bases, with 8 bases left between them. CDR3 coding DNA: TGTGCCTGGAGTCCCGGAGGTGGCTACACCTTC. Amino acids: CAWSPGGGYTF.

This clonotype was observed many times. This sequence joins TRBV7-9 and TRBJ2-7; the D gene is possibly TRBD2 (7 bases). The CDR3 runs 16 residues. From germline, CDR1 is SEHNR and CDR2 FQNEAQ (reference sequence). V was trimmed by 1 base and J by 0 bases, leaving 13 bases between them. The CDR3 nucleotides are TGTGCCAGCAGCTTAGGGGGGAGGGGGAGCTCCTACGAGCAGTACTTC. Its translation: CASSLGGRGSSYEQYF.

This clonotype came up many times. The chain has TRBV6-5 and TRBJ1-3; 7 nucleotides match TRBD1. After removal of 6 bases from V and 14 bases from J, the junction contained 10 bases not matched to a gene. The CDR3 has 12 amino acids. CDR1 is MNHEY and CDR2 is SVGAGI in the germline V gene. The CDR3 reads CASSSPGQSLYF. In DNA, the CDR3 is TGTGCCAGCAGCTCCCCGGGACAGAGCCTATATTTT.

At least ten counts were recorded for this clonotype. This chain links TRBV5-4 with TRBJ2-3, with D possibly TRBD1 on 6 matching bases. From germline, CDR1 is SGHNT and CDR2 YYREEE (reference sequence). The CDR3 spans 14 residues. Deletions cut 4 bases from V and 0 bases from J, with 9 bases between. As DNA, the CDR3 is TGTGCCAGCAGCCGGGACAAAAGCACAGATACGCAGTATTTT. The encoded protein is CASSRDKSTDTQYF.